A selection of T cell receptor beta chains follows, all from one sample in a study of blood T cell repertoires in COVID-19. The table came from immunoSEQ multiplex PCR; TCRdb's copy has only in-frame clones and leaves some out. The sample has fewer than 500,000 clones, roughly nine tenths seen once. Sequencing was carried out using PBMCs or T cells enriched from blood (not recorded which). Receptors originate from a man under 40 who had recovered from COVID-19. Both conserved end residues are part of each CDR3. A D gene is named only where the DNA matches it firmly. Clone size is not always given. Where it is, it says once, few, many or a class for expanded clones.

v_gene	abundance	j_gene	d_gene	CDR3aa	CDR3nt
TRBV28	-	TRBJ2-5	-	CASTYRANQETQYF	TGTGCCAGCACGTACAGGGCTAATCAAGAGACCCAGTACTTC
TRBV18	-	TRBJ1-1	-	CASSPTTENTEAFF	TGTGCCAGCTCACCGACAACAGAGAACACTGAAGCTTTCTTT
TRBV6-5	-	TRBJ2-2	-	CATYRDTGELFF	TGTGCCACTTACCGGGACACCGGGGAGCTGTTTTTT
TRBV6-6	-	TRBJ1-1	-	CASRPGGNTEAFF	TGTGCCAGCAGGCCCGGGGGGAACACTGAAGCTTTCTTT
TRBV9	-	TRBJ2-1	TRBD2	CASSTTSGNGNEQFF	TGTGCCAGCAGCACCACTAGCGGGAATGGCAATGAGCAGTTCTTC
TRBV5-1	-	TRBJ2-3	-	CASSQEGPGRTDTQYF	TGCGCCAGCAGCCAGGAGGGGCCGGGACGCACAGATACGCAGTATTTT
TRBV19	-	TRBJ1-2	-	CASSLGQGNYGYTF	TGTGCCAGTAGCCTTGGACAAGGGAATTATGGCTACACCTTC
TRBV4-2	-	TRBJ2-1	TRBD1	CASSQWGTADNEQFF	TGTGCCAGCAGCCAGTGGGGGACAGCCGACAATGAGCAGTTCTTC
TRBV7-9	once	TRBJ1-6	-	CASSLGRRGYNSPLHF	TGTGCCAGCAGCTTGGGTCGACGCGGCTATAATTCACCCCTCCACTTT
TRBV10-3	-	TRBJ2-7	-	CATEPVGSYEQYF	TGTGCCACCGAACCAGTTGGCTCCTACGAGCAGTACTTC
TRBV3-1/TRBV3-2	-	TRBJ1-2	-	CASSQVGTRAFGYTF	TGTGCCAGCAGCCAAGTCGGCACCAGGGCTTTTGGCTACACCTTC
TRBV10-1	-	TRBJ2-7	TRBD2	CASSPVAGVNEQYF	TGCGCCAGCAGTCCGGTAGCGGGAGTGAACGAGCAGTACTTC
TRBV6-1	-	TRBJ1-1	-	CASSEGRIHMNTEAFF	TGTGCCAGCAGTGAAGGGCGGATCCACATGAACACTGAAGCTTTCTTT
TRBV7-2	once	TRBJ2-5	-	CASRVSGNLQETQYF	TGTGCCAGCAGAGTTAGCGGAAACCTTCAAGAGACCCAGTACTTC
TRBV5-1	few	TRBJ1-1	-	CASGPAGPNTEAFF	TGCGCCAGCGGGCCTGCAGGGCCGAACACTGAAGCTTTCTTT
TRBV18	-	TRBJ2-6	TRBD1	CASSPGQGISGANVLTF	TGTGCCAGCTCACCGGGACAGGGCATATCTGGGGCCAACGTCCTGACTTTC
TRBV28	-	TRBJ1-5	TRBD1	CASSLPLGQGRSNQPQHF	TGTGCCAGCAGCCTACCCCTCGGACAGGGACGTTCAAATCAGCCCCAGCATTTT
TRBV6-5	-	TRBJ2-7	TRBD2	CASSWARTSVYEQYF	TGTGCCAGCAGTTGGGCGAGGACTAGCGTCTACGAGCAGTACTTC
TRBV9	few	TRBJ2-1	TRBD2	CARPELREGNEQFF	TGTGCCCGCCCCGAGTTGCGGGAGGGTAATGAGCAGTTCTTC
TRBV5-1	-	TRBJ2-3	-	CASSLDIYADTQYF	TGCGCCAGCAGCTTGGATATTTATGCAGATACGCAGTATTTT
TRBV5-1	once	TRBJ2-1	TRBD1	CATSLGQGAYNEQFF	TGCGCCACTTCACTGGGACAGGGGGCTTACAATGAGCAGTTCTTC
TRBV6-2/TRBV6-3	-	TRBJ2-1	-	CASSYGTVSGKQFF	TGTGCCAGCAGTTACGGGACAGTTAGCGGAAAGCAGTTCTTC
TRBV28	few	TRBJ1-3	-	CASSPWGAGNTIYF	TGTGCCAGCAGTCCTTGGGGGGCTGGAAACACCATATATTTT
TRBV19	-	TRBJ2-7	TRBD2	CASSIFGTSLTEQYF	TGTGCCAGTAGTATTTTCGGGACTAGCCTAACCGAGCAGTACTTC
TRBV5-8	-	TRBJ1-1	-	CASSLVPQMNTEAFF	TGTGCCAGCAGCTTGGTCCCACAGATGAACACTGAAGCTTTCTTT
TRBV10-3	once	TRBJ2-3	TRBD2	CAISGLAGDTDTQYF	TGTGCCATCAGTGGGCTAGCGGGGGACACAGATACGCAGTATTTT
TRBV2	-	TRBJ1-5	-	CASSVGYSGNQPQHF	TGTGCCAGCAGTGTGGGCTATAGCGGCAATCAGCCCCAGCATTTT
TRBV3-1/TRBV3-2	-	TRBJ2-1	TRBD2	CASSQPGGLSSYNEQFF	TGTGCCAGCAGCCAGCCGGGAGGACTGAGCTCCTACAATGAGCAGTTCTTC
TRBV9	-	TRBJ1-2	-	CASSVGGAYGYTF	TGTGCCAGCAGCGTAGGGGGCGCGTATGGCTACACCTTC
TRBV18	-	TRBJ1-2	-	CASSPRTSYGYTF	TGTGCCAGCTCACCACGGACAAGCTATGGCTACACCTTC
TRBV5-1	-	TRBJ2-7	TRBD2	CASSLDTSGREGHF	TGCGCCAGCAGCTTGGATACTAGCGGGAGGGAAGGGCACTTC
TRBV18	once	TRBJ1-2	TRBD1	CASSPGGQGTYGYTF	TGTGCCAGCTCACCTGGAGGACAGGGGACCTATGGCTACACCTTC
TRBV28	-	TRBJ1-5	TRBD1	CASRRGTGPSNQPQHF	TGTGCCAGCAGACGAGGGACAGGCCCTAGCAATCAGCCCCAGCATTTT
TRBV28	-	TRBJ1-3	-	CASGDSSLGNTIYF	TGTGCCAGCGGGGACTCCTCTCTCGGAAACACCATATATTTT
TRBV10-2	-	TRBJ2-2	-	CASQRGSNTGELFF	TGCGCCTCCCAAAGAGGATCCAACACCGGGGAGCTGTTTTTT
TRBV29-1	once	TRBJ2-3	-	CSVQRKTGTDTQYF	TGCAGCGTTCAGAGAAAGACAGGCACAGATACGCAGTATTTT
TRBV7-3	-	TRBJ1-6	-	CASSLTAVSPLHF	TGTGCCAGCAGCTTAACTGCGGTTTCACCCCTCCACTTT
TRBV27	-	TRBJ1-6	TRBD1	CASTRLGQGSNSPLHF	TGTGCCAGCACCAGACTCGGACAGGGGTCGAATTCACCCCTCCACTTT
TRBV15	once	TRBJ1-2	TRBD1	CATSRGDRNGYTF	TGTGCCACCAGCAGGGGGGACAGAAATGGCTACACCTTC
TRBV5-6	many	TRBJ2-7	-	CASSSGSEQYF	TGTGCCAGCAGCTCTGGGAGCGAGCAGTACTTC
TRBV6-5	-	TRBJ1-5	TRBD1	CASRRQGLGNQPQHF	TGTGCCAGCAGACGACAGGGATTGGGCAATCAGCCCCAGCATTTT
TRBV7-2	-	TRBJ2-3	-	CASSFLRDGTGGTDTQYF	TGTGCCAGCAGCTTTTTGCGGGATGGGACTGGGGGCACAGATACGCAGTATTTT
TRBV19	-	TRBJ2-5	TRBD1	CASSIAGGRETQYF	TGTGCCAGTAGTATCGCAGGGGGTCGGGAGACCCAGTACTTC
TRBV29-1	-	TRBJ2-7	TRBD1	CSVDQGTGAEQYF	TGCAGCGTTGATCAAGGGACAGGGGCCGAGCAGTACTTC
TRBV7-2	-	TRBJ2-7	TRBD2	CASSTTSGGQYF	TGTGCCAGCAGCACGACTAGCGGGGGCCAGTACTTC
TRBV25-1	-	TRBJ1-3	-	CASSENGSGNTIYF	TGTGCCAGCAGTGAAAACGGCTCTGGAAACACCATATATTTT
TRBV29-1	once	TRBJ1-2	-	CSVERSPLYGYTF	TGCAGCGTTGAACGCAGTCCTCTCTATGGCTACACCTTC
TRBV28	-	TRBJ1-2	-	CASSFHSNYGYTF	TGTGCCAGCAGTTTTCATTCTAACTATGGCTACACCTTC
TRBV7-9	-	TRBJ1-1	TRBD1	CASSAETGGTEAFF	TGTGCCAGCAGCGCAGAGACAGGGGGGACTGAAGCTTTCTTT